Below are 14 T cell receptor beta chains sequenced from a single sample in a study of PD-1 blockade in classical Hodgkin lymphoma. In every patient, relapse followed autologous stem cell transplantation, while exposure to brentuximab vedotin differed. TCRdb's copy holds only in-frame clones and misses some; the assay was immunoSEQ multiplex PCR. The sample carries 60,000 or so clones, 90% recorded once. The sequencing used peripheral blood mononuclear cells (PBMCs), collected at baseline. These receptors all stem from a human donor with classical Hodgkin lymphoma.

This chain uses TRBV7-8 with TRBJ2-3, with D possibly matching TRBD2 (5 bases). The germline V and J ends were trimmed by 0 bases and 3 bases, with 19 bases remaining between them. Germline V gene data show CDR1 as SGHVS and CDR2 as FQNEAQ. This CDR3 region has 18 residues. The CDR3 spells CASSLAWRLAEGTDTQYF. DNA of the CDR3: TGTGCCAGCAGCTTAGCGTGGAGGCTAGCCGAAGGAACAGATACGCAGTATTTT.

The rearrangement joins TRBV14 to TRBJ2-7; no clear D gene. Trimming pared 0 bases from V and 4 bases from J, leaving 7 bases between. This CDR3 has 13 amino acids. Germline CDR1 and CDR2: SGHDN and FVKESK. The CDR3 sequence: CASSQDHGYEQYF. The CDR3 coding sequence is TGTGCCAGCAGCCAAGATCACGGATACGAGCAGTACTTC. The variable domain in full, with the rest retrieved from reference TRBV14 and TRBJ2-7, is EAGVTQFPSHSVIEKGQTVTLRCDPISGHDNLYWYRRVMGKEIKFLLHFVKESKQDESGMPNNRFLAERTGGTYSTLKVQPAELEDSGVYFCASSQDHGYEQYFGPGTRLTVT.

The chain uses TRBV15 and TRBJ2-5, with 7 bases that match TRBD2. Germline V gene sequence: CDR1 LNHNV, CDR2 YYDKDF (reference sequence). Unmatched junction bases numbered 13, after V lost 0 bases and J lost 3 bases. The CDR3 covers 18 residues. The CDR3 DNA reads TGTGCCACCAGCAGAGATAGCGGGCAGCTCCTCAGCAAAGAGACCCAGTACTTC. It is translated as CATSRDSGQLLSKETQYF.

This clone has a handful of counts. The rearrangement uses TRBV7-9 and TRBJ2-7; tentatively, D is TRBD2 (6 bases). This CDR3 comprises 14 residues. V was clipped by 8 bases and J by 7 bases, with 21 bases between them. Germline CDR1 is SEHNR and CDR2 is FQNEAQ (reference sequence). CDR3 DNA sequence: TGTGCCAGCGGGTCGGGAGTCCTGGCGGAGGAGCAGTACTTC. Its protein product is CASGSGVLAEEQYF.

The chain is built from TRBV5-4 and TRBJ2-7; D is possibly TRBD2 (5 bases). V was trimmed by 2 bases and J by 0 bases, leaving 9 bases between them. The CDR3 extends over 14 amino acids. Germline V gene data show CDR1 as SGHNT and CDR2 as YYREEE (reference sequence). CDR3 amino acids: CASSFRGSSYEQYF. The CDR3 nucleotides read TGTGCCAGCAGCTTTAGAGGGAGCTCCTACGAGCAGTACTTC.

This clone was seen a single time. V gene TRBV7-8 combines with J gene TRBJ2-7, with D perhaps matching TRBD2 (6 bases). The CDR3 contains 14 residues. Germline V lookup: CDR1 SGHVS, CDR2 FQNEAQ. Trimming stripped 8 bases from V and 3 bases from J, with 17 bases between. CDR3 sequence (DNA): TGTGCCAGCGGCGGGGACGGGACCAGCTACGAGCAGTACTTC. Translation gives CASGGDGTSYEQYF. The full variable domain, completed using reference TRBV7-8 and TRBJ2-7, is GAGVSQSPRYKVAKRGQDVALRCDPISGHVSLFWYQQALGQGPEFLTYFQNEAQLDKSGLPSDRFFAERPEGSVSTLKIQRTQQEDSAVYLCASGGDGTSYEQYFGPGTRLTVT.

The chain is built from TRBV5-6 and TRBJ1-2; the D is unclear. V lost 4 bases to trimming and J lost 8 bases, with 21 bases between them. The germline V gene has CDR1 SGHDT and CDR2 YYEEEE. This CDR3 has 15 amino acids. As DNA, the CDR3 is TGTGCCAGCAGCCCCGGGGTCCGGGAGTTGGCAGGCTACACCTTC. Translating it yields CASSPGVRELAGYTF.

The chain uses TRBV4-2 and TRBJ2-5; 8 positions match TRBD2. This CDR3 is built from 16 residues. Germline V gene data show CDR1 as LGHNA and CDR2 as YNFKEQ. Trimming removed 0 bases from V and 4 bases from J; junction bases left unmatched: 7. CDR3 region: CASSQESAGDGETQYF. The CDR3 nucleotides are TGTGCCAGCAGCCAAGAGTCAGCGGGAGATGGAGAGACCCAGTACTTC.

V gene TRBV7-9 combines with J gene TRBJ2-1, with D unresolved. CDR1 is SEHNR, CDR2 FQNEAQ, per germline (reference sequence). V was shortened by 6 bases and J by 7 bases, with 13 bases between the two germline ends. This CDR3 has 13 residues. CDR3 sequence: CASRPPLWNEQFF. The CDR3 DNA follows: TGTGCCAGCAGGCCCCCGCTATGGAATGAGCAGTTCTTC.

The chain employs TRBV4-1 and TRBJ1-2; 7 bases map to TRBD1. V shed 3 bases, J shed 1 base, and the junction held 5 bases outside the gene matches. Germline V gene sequence: CDR1 MGHRA, CDR2 YSYEKL. CDR3 length: 15 amino acids. The CDR3 nucleotides read TGCGCCAGCAGCCAGCCCAACAGGGGTAACTATGGCTACACCTTC. Protein sequence: CASSQPNRGNYGYTF.

V gene TRBV5-1 combines with J gene TRBJ2-4; D remains unclear. The V end was cut by 0 bases, the J end by 0 bases, with 10 bases between. Germline V gene sequence: CDR1 SGHRS, CDR2 YFSETQ. This CDR3 is 16 amino acids long. The CDR3 spells CASSLGSGLAKNIQYF. The CDR3 nucleotides read TGCGCCAGCAGCTTGGGTTCAGGCCTAGCCAAAAACATTCAGTACTTC.

The rearrangement links TRBV27 to TRBJ2-7; 7 bases align to TRBD1. J gave up 3 bases and V 6 bases, and 11 bases lay outside the gene matches. CDR3 length: 15 residues. Looked up from germline, CDR1 is MNHEY and CDR2 is SMNVEV (reference sequence). The CDR3, as DNA: TGTGCCAGCAGACCATCGACAGGGAATCTCTACGAGCAGTACTTC. This encodes CASRPSTGNLYEQYF.

The genes are TRBV6-5 and TRBJ1-4; a weak D match, TRBD1 (5 bases). Germline values: CDR1 MNHEY, CDR2 SVGAGI. The CDR3 covers 16 residues. Trimming took off 0 bases at V and 7 bases at J, with 15 bases between the two ends. CDR3 loop: CASSYSGGGFGEKLFF. The CDR3 bases are TGTGCCAGCAGTTACTCGGGGGGAGGGTTTGGTGAAAAACTGTTTTTT.

The chain joins TRBV27 to TRBJ2-2; 8 bases fit TRBD2. Germline CDR1 reads MNHEY; CDR2 reads SMNVEV (reference sequence). Trimming cost V 3 bases and J 6 bases; bases outside gene matches: 12. The CDR3 sequence is 17 residues long. The CDR3 is CASSFKASGSVAGELFF. In nucleotides, the CDR3 is TGTGCCAGCAGTTTCAAAGCCAGCGGGAGCGTCGCCGGGGAGCTGTTTTTT.